The source of this T cell receptor (beta chain) is a study of CD8+ T cells in alopecia areata. Specified treatment: oral pan-JAK inhibitor, 5-10 mg twice daily. Punch biopsies of lesional scalp, plus peripheral blood, were taken from alopecia areata patients. Extracted RNA was reverse transcribed, and the resulting cDNA served as sequencing template. The table came from immunoSEQ multiplex PCR; TCRdb's copy has only in-frame clones and leaves some out. The repertoire has some 130,000 clones, nearly 55% of them found once; the top ten carry 15% to 20%. The sequence derives from a human donor with alopecia areata. The specimen was CD8+ T cells sorted from blood, collected at week 4, from a patient treated with tofacitinib.

The CDR3 loop reads CASSLRENYGYTF. As DNA, the CDR3 is TGTGCCAGCAGCTTAAGAGAGAACTATGGCTACACCTTC. This chain uses TRBV11-2 with TRBJ1-2, with D uncertain. CDR3 length: 13 amino acids. The V end was cut by 2 bases, the J end by 2 bases, with 6 bases between. Germline V gene lookup returns CDR1 SGHAT and CDR2 FQNNGV.